This TCR beta chain was captured by sequencing in a study of blood T cells in healthy people across ages (dated by TCRdb to 2013 to 2016). Context from the whole study: Template switching captured roughly one uniquely barcoded TCR beta cDNA molecule per two T cells in model experiments. To track age-related changes in TCR beta repertoire diversity, the study relied on deep sequencing normalized with unique cDNA molecular identifiers. The donors were divided into four age groups: young (average about 16 years), middle-aged (almost 40), aged (62) and long-lived (more than 75). Two additional independent replicas of 1 million unique cDNA reads from the same blood draw were analyzed for two donors (one aged 18 to 29 and one aged 80 or older). On the study overall, not on this receptor specifically: The CMV infection status of donors was not known, potentially confounding age-related changes in expanded clonotypes. Observed TCR beta diversity per million T cells fell roughly linearly with age, and a significant reduction was already apparent by age about 36. Compared with the aged group, more naive CD4+ T cells, fewer expanded clones and increased TCR diversity were shown by the long-lived group, suggesting age selection. The percentage of naive T cells measured by flow cytometry correlated strongly with observed TCR beta diversity. Total diversity estimates from one million sequenced T cells were considered lower bounds and underestimates. Bulk unsorted PBMC profiling prevented conclusive comparison of naive and antigen-experienced compartments.

With regard to this clonotype: The clone's antigen remains unknown. Base qualities are not at hand, and no much larger clone is one base apart.

CDR1 and CDR2 are read off the germline V gene as SQVTM and ANQGSEA. Between the V and J ends, shortened by 7 bases and 5 bases respectively, the junction contains 14 bases. From its cysteine to its phenylalanine, the CDR3 spans 12 amino acids. Only the CDR3 DNA is retained, 36 bases long and in frame from the first base. The donors were 40 or so Caucasian individuals from Russia, aged roughly 6 to 90 years, who were systemically healthy. Roughly 11 milliliters of peripheral blood were drawn from each donor into EDTA-treated Vacutainer tubes. Ficoll-Paque density-gradient centrifugation was used to isolate PBMCs, with at least 6 million per sample. Total RNA, at least 5 micrograms per sample, was extracted from PBMCs with Trizol reagent. The percentages of naive CD45RAhigh/CD27high T cells were determined by flow cytometry on a PBMC aliquot from every donor. Receptors were amplified or captured by 5' RACE. Sequencing relied on an Illumina HiSeq 2500. A second PCR of roughly 7 to 11 cycles was performed with a sample-barcoded 5' primer and a J-beta primer mix. Each TCR beta cDNA molecule received a unique molecular identifier from a template-switch 5' adaptor carrying 12 random nucleotides. Each sample yielded at least 2.5 million CDR3-containing paired-end reads. First-strand cDNA synthesis was performed from all RNA using the Mint cDNA synthesis kit, with priming by a TRBC-specific oligonucleotide. After uracil-DNA glycosylase treatment, a first 18-cycle PCR used universal primers M1SS and BC2_uni_R on all cDNA. The study's own analysis went as follows. For normalization, 1 million high-quality reads were randomly selected from each sample, with every read carrying a distinct molecular identifier. Instead of being binned into consensus sequences, reads with shared molecular identifiers were discarded. MiTCR, run with a Q25 quality threshold and the strictest error-elimination algorithm, handled CDR3 identification, clonotype clustering and error correction. Lower-bound total TCR beta diversity was estimated with a nonparametric unseen species model using Euler transformation. TCRdb ran its own pipeline on the public reads, namely fastp trimming at Q25 and MiXCR clone calling, and kept in-frame beta chains. Rows merge per CDR3 protein into single entries with the most common DNA and genes. Clone size and V and J calls follow TCRdb, not the original study. For this sample the table gives nearly 800,000 distinct CDR3 sequences, of which roughly 25% were detected only once. The top ten hold more than 3% of the sample.

This sample was also put to use in a study of T cells of mothers and their children. Per the second study: Donors were nine systemically healthy Caucasian individuals: three mothers and their six children. cDNA synthesis used all of the extracted RNA, with roughly 1.5 ug of RNA in each 15 ul reaction. In the second PCR, sample barcodes and 2-4 random nucleotides were introduced via the M1S primer. Over 8 million TCR beta CDR3 reads came from each mother, compared with approximately 3 million reads from each child. Thymic selection similarly shapes TCR recombination output in related and unrelated pairs, with minor effect from inherited differences. Related mother-child pairs always showed normalized repertoire overlap that was slightly higher than in unrelated mother-child pairs, though the difference was never significant. With a sensitivity of about 100 clones per million clonotypes, no persistent microchimeric T cell clones were detected. To look for features that set related mother-child pairs apart from unrelated individuals, the researchers ran deep NGS to compare the TCR beta repertoires of mothers and children. Mothers averaged about 37 +/- 4 years of age and children averaged about 10 +/- 4 years. After adapter ligation was performed with NEBNext reagents, the libraries were sequenced on an Illumina HiSeq 2000 with 100+100 nt paired-end reads. To avoid cross-contamination, the mother libraries and the child libraries were prepared a month apart and sequenced in separate runs. For each donor, between roughly 450,000 and 2,100,000 distinct TCR beta clonotypes were identified. Naive TCR beta clonotypes were estimated from low-frequency clonotypes matched to each donor's FACS-determined naive share, without sorting.

The sequence derives from a boy under 18 in good health. The sample was blood. The sequence links TRBV29-1 to TRBJ2-5; a tentative D match to TRBD1 spans 7 bases. At the DNA level, the sequence is TGCAGCGGACTCAGGGGGGCGGAGACCCAGTACTTC. It codes for CSGLRGAETQYF.